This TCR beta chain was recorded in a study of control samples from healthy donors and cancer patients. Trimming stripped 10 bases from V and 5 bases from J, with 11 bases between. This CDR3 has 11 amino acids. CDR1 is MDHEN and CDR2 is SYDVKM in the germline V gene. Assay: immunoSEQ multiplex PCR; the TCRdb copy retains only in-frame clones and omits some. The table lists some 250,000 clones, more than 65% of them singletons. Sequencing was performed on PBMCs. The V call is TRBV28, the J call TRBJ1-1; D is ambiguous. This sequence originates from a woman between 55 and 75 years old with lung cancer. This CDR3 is CAISTTTEAFF. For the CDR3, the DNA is TGTGCCATTTCGACCACTACTGAAGCTTTCTTT.